This is a list of T cell receptor beta chains from one sample in a study of OX40 agonist ivuxolimab in advanced cancers. Sequencing used immunoSEQ multiplex PCR; TCRdb keeps in-frame clones, though not all of them. The sample records 50,000 or so clones, around four fifths being singletons. The sample consisted of CD4+ or CD8+ T cells sorted from blood, taken in a trial of the OX40 agonist ivuxolimab. The source is an adult with an advanced solid tumor such as melanoma, head and neck, liver or kidney cancer. Each CDR3 is given without its conserved first and last residue. Each record gives: J gene, V gene, CDR3 protein.

TRBJ1-5 TRBV19 ATYSPGRGNQPQH
TRBJ2-2 TRBV21-1 ASSKVKGLRAGELF
TRBJ1-1 TRBV10-3 AISEKGMALTNTEAF
TRBJ2-3 TRBV9 ASSVLGVRTDTQY
TRBJ2-2 TRBV6-1 ASSESGQGDTGELF
TRBJ2-1 TRBV19 ASSTLAGGINEQF
TRBJ1-1 TRBV5-1 ASSFDWGNTEAF
TRBJ1-5 TRBV28 ASRPRGVTNQPQH
TRBJ1-2 TRBV7-9 ASSSQGGAGYT
TRBJ1-2 TRBV2 ASGSSGEADGYT
TRBJ2-5 TRBV27 ASSLFPRTGGTETQY
TRBJ2-7 TRBV19 ASSIDLRGPYEQY
TRBJ2-5 TRBV15 ATSRDRQETQY
TRBJ2-3 TRBV10-3 AISEERGQRTDTQY
TRBJ2-4 TRBV4-3 ASSQVVVAKNIQY
TRBJ2-6 TRBV5-8 ASSLFQGGTGANVLT
TRBJ2-3 TRBV30 AWSVFGYEGADTQY
TRBJ2-4 TRBV14 ASSQSPFHGLAGDGGAKNIQY
TRBJ1-1 TRBV6-5 ASRELGKNTEAF
TRBJ1-1 TRBV6-5 ASSYTESTEAF
TRBJ2-3 TRBV7-8 ASGKRADAVPSTDTQY
TRBJ1-2 TRBV19 ASSIEKTGGFYGYT
TRBJ2-6 TRBV4-1 ASYINPPGGGPSGANVLT
TRBJ2-3 TRBV7-2 ASSLERGTGSTDTQY
TRBJ1-6 TRBV7-2 ASSPGGFGISPLH
TRBJ1-5 TRBV28 ASSSWLSNQPQH
TRBJ1-3 TRBV28 ASSLELGNGNTIY
TRBJ1-3 TRBV5-5 ASSYETGNPTIY
TRBJ1-2 TRBV19 ASSISRGYGYT
TRBJ2-1 TRBV5-4 ASSLGLAGTYNEQF
TRBJ2-5 TRBV7-3 ASVGSQETQY
TRBJ2-1 TRBV21-1 ASHRVYNEQF
TRBJ1-3 TRBV6-1 ASSEYGTGVNTIY
TRBJ2-5 TRBV5-4 ASSPVGGETQY
TRBJ1-4 TRBV25-1 ASSEGYPLEKLF
TRBJ2-3 TRBV6-5 ASSYSLGSTDTQY
TRBJ2-7 TRBV15 ATSREKKSGRAYEQY